The T cell receptor beta chain described here comes from a study of spatial heterogeneity in lung cancer. Overall study: At a median of around 2 years after resection, follow-up PBMC samples were sequenced when available. Alpha-chain detections were consistently fewer than beta-chain detections among the sequences. Study results and caveats: In blood, ubiquitous expanded tumor TCRs appeared more at resection than follow-up.

The presence of a unique molecular identifier marked each TCR cDNA molecule. TCRdb reprocessed the 5' RACE reads via MiXCR and lists one record per CDR3 protein. The sample consists of under 150,000 distinct CDR3 sequences, roughly an eighth of them appearing once. Sample time point: blood at routine non-recurrence follow-up after resection. Unsorted whole RNA samples from tumor, nontumor lung or frozen PBMC were sequenced. This clonotype appeared many times. What it binds is unknown. Germline V gives CDR1 DFQATT, CDR2 SNEGSKA (reference sequence). Trimming took 6 bases from V and 3 from J; bases not matched to a gene: 10. CDR3 length: 14 amino acids.

The gene calls are TRBV20-1 and TRBJ2-7; TRBD2 aligns across 8 bases. The sample was PBMCs, taken at follow-up. The sequence was collected from a male donor with early-stage non-small cell lung cancer. CDR3 residues: CSANKGLDNYEQYF. CDR3 DNA: TGCAGTGCCAATAAGGGACTAGACAACTACGAGCAGTACTTC.